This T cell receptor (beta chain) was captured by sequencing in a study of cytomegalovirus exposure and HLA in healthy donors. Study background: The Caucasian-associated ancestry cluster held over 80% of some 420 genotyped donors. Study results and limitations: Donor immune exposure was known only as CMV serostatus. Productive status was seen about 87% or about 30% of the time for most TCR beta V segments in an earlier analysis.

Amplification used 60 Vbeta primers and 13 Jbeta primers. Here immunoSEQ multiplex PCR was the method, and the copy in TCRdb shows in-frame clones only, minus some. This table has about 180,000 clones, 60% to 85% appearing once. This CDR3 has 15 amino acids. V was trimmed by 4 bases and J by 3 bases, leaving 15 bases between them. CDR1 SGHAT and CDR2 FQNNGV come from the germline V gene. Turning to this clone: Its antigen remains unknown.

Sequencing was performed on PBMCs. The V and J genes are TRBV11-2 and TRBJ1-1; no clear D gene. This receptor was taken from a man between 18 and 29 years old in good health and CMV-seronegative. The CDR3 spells CASSSRFSGDTEAFF. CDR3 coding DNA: TGTGCCAGCAGCTCCCGGTTTTCCGGGGACACTGAAGCTTTCTTT.